One sample yielded the 25 T cell receptor beta chains listed below, sequenced in a study of cytomegalovirus exposure and HLA in healthy donors. A multiplex PCR was run with 60 Vbeta primers and 13 Jbeta primers. The repertoire was sequenced with immunoSEQ multiplex PCR; TCRdb's copy has only in-frame clones and lacks some. The data contain about 160,000 clones, about 84% of them singletons. Sequenced material: PBMCs. The receptors derive from a man aged 50-60 years in good health and CMV-seropositive.

The chain combines TRBV4-1 with TRBJ2-1; 7 bases line up with TRBD2. The V gene's germline CDR1 is MGHRA and CDR2 YSYEKL. V dropped 5 bases and J dropped 5; count of bases not matched to a gene: 9. The CDR3 sequence is 15 residues long. CDR3 DNA: TGCGCCAGCAGCATTCCTAGCGGTCGAGACAATGAGCAGTTCTTC. It is translated as CASSIPSGRDNEQFF.

J is TRBJ2-5 and V is TRBV7-2, with D possibly matching TRBD1 (6 bases). Trimming left V 0 bases short and J 5 bases short, with 10 bases between. The germline V gene encodes CDR1 SGHTA and CDR2 FQGNSA. The length of the CDR3 is 14 residues. The CDR3 nucleotides read TGTGCCAGCAGCTTAGCGCAGGGGCGCGAGACCCAGTACTTC. Translated, it gives CASSLAQGRETQYF. Full variable domain (rest looked up from reference TRBV7-2 and TRBJ2-5): GAGVSQSPSNKVTEKGKDVELRCDPISGHTALYWYRQSLGQGLEFLIYFQGNSAPDKSGLPSDRFSAERTGGSVSTLTIQRTQQEDSAVYLCASSLAQGRETQYFGPGTRLLVL.

This clone was observed once. V and J are TRBV29-1 and TRBJ2-1; 7 bases agree with TRBD1. V gave up 4 bases and J gave up 10 bases; unmatched junction bases: 13. The germline CDR1 and CDR2 sequences are SQVTM and ANQGSEA. The CDR3 has 14 amino acids. As DNA, the CDR3 is TGCAGCGTTGGTCTCGTGGCAGGGGGTAAGGAGCAGTTCTTC. Translated, it gives CSVGLVAGGKEQFF.

The chain couples TRBV5-1 to TRBJ2-7; D ambiguous. Germline V CDR1 and CDR2: SGHRS, YFSETQ. This CDR3 has 14 amino acids. V gave up 2 bases and J gave up 1 base, with 10 bases separating them. The DNA for the CDR3 is TGCGCCAGCAGCTTAATGACATCTTCCTACGAGCAGTACTTC. It translates to CASSLMTSSYEQYF.

The chain recombines TRBV4-1 with TRBJ2-1; 7 bases fit TRBD2. Germline loops: CDR1 MGHRA, CDR2 YSYEKL. There are 18 residues in the CDR3. The trim removed 3 bases at V and 0 bases at J, leaving 11 bases unmatched. CDR3 coding DNA: TGCGCCAGCAGCCAGCGCTCTAGCGGAGTGAGCTCCTACAATGAGCAGTTCTTC. It codes for CASSQRSSGVSSYNEQFF.

CDR3 in amino acids: CASSLQGVSSTEAFF. As DNA, the CDR3 is TGTGCCAGCAGCTTGCAGGGTGTATCGAGCACTGAAGCTTTCTTT. This chain joins TRBV7-2 and TRBJ1-1, with D tentatively TRBD1 (5 bases). The CDR3 totals 15 residues. Trimming took off 3 bases at V and 4 bases at J, with 15 bases between the two ends. Germline CDR1 is SGHTA and CDR2 is FQGNSA.

In its sample, this clone was seen a few times. CDR3 loop: CASAIRRRADEQYF. CDR3 coding DNA: TGTGCCAGCGCGATCCGCAGGCGGGCCGACGAGCAGTACTTC. The gene calls are TRBV6-5 and TRBJ2-7; tentatively, D is TRBD2 (5 bases). V lost 8 bases, J lost 5 bases, and 19 bases lay in between. This CDR3 has 14 amino acids. CDR1 and CDR2 (germline): MNHEY, SVGAGI.

The genes are TRBV25-1 and TRBJ2-1; TRBD1 matches 10 bases. CDR3 size: 13 residues. The J segment lost 15 bases and the V segment lost 1 base, leaving 6 bases of the junction unmatched. The germline V gene has CDR1 MGHDK and CDR2 SYGVNS. CDR3 DNA sequence: TGTGCCAGCAGTGAATTCCCGGGACAGGGGTCGTTCTTC. Its translation: CASSEFPGQGSFF.

The rearrangement joins TRBV11-1 to TRBJ2-7, with D tentatively TRBD2 (6 bases). Germline V gene data show CDR1 as SGHAT and CDR2 as FQDESV (reference sequence). The CDR3 extends over 13 amino acids. V was clipped by 0 bases and J by 11 bases, with 14 bases between them. The CDR3 loop is CASSLAPRQREYF. Here the CDR3 DNA reads TGTGCCAGCAGCTTAGCCCCCCGACAGCGGGAGTACTTC. The full variable domain, in which reference TRBV11-1 and TRBJ2-7 provide the parts outside the CDR3, is EAEVAQSPRYKITEKSQAVAFWCDPISGHATLYWYRQILGQGPELLVQFQDESVVDDSQLPKDRFSAERLKGVDSTLKIQPAELGDSAMYLCASSLAPRQREYFGPGTRLTVT.

V gene TRBV4-3 combines with J gene TRBJ2-2, with D perhaps TRBD2 (6 bases). The CDR3 totals 15 residues. Trimming took 1 base from V and 5 from J, leaving 11 bases between them. Germline V gives CDR1 LGHNA, CDR2 YSLEER. This chain's CDR3 is CASSQAGEETGELFF. The CDR3 region has the DNA TGCGCCAGCAGCCAAGCGGGGGAAGAAACCGGGGAGCTGTTTTTT.

V usage is TRBV27 and J usage is TRBJ1-5, with no clear D. This CDR3 has 14 residues. The germline gives CDR1 MNHEY, CDR2 SMNVEV (reference sequence). Trimming took 2 bases from V and 3 from J, leaving 8 bases between them. In DNA, the CDR3 is TGTGCCAGCAGTTTAGCCGGGGACAATCAGCCCCAGCATTTT. Its translation is CASSLAGDNQPQHF.

J is TRBJ2-1 and V is TRBV5-1, with 10 bases matching TRBD2. Germline trimming cut 0 bases from V and 4 bases from J; bases unmatched to any gene: 4. CDR1 is SGHRS and CDR2 is YFSETQ in the germline V gene. The CDR3 spans 16 residues. This CDR3 reads CASSLGASGGYNEQFF. The CDR3 nucleotides are TGCGCCAGCAGCTTGGGCGCTAGCGGGGGTTACAATGAGCAGTTCTTC.

This chain connects TRBV29-1 to TRBJ2-3, with 12 bases matching TRBD2. This CDR3 is 14 amino acids long. V lost 6 bases and J lost 4; bases outside the gene matches: 5. Germline CDR1 SQVTM, CDR2 ANQGSEA. The CDR3 spells CSVQTSGSPDTQYF. The CDR3 bases are TGCAGCGTGCAGACTAGCGGGAGCCCAGATACGCAGTATTTT.

This clone has more than one count but fewer than ten. The chain carries TRBV25-1 and TRBJ1-1; D is uncertain. The CDR3 runs 13 residues. Germline CDR1 and CDR2: MGHDK and SYGVNS. Trimming removed 4 bases from V and 3 bases from J, with 9 bases in between. The CDR3 region is CASSGQRHTEAFF. In nucleotides, the CDR3 is TGTGCCAGCAGTGGACAACGACACACTGAAGCTTTCTTT.

The chain combines TRBV27 with TRBJ1-1; no definite D call. CDR3 length: 13 amino acids. Trimming pared 2 bases from V and 4 bases from J, leaving 8 bases between. Germline CDR1 MNHEY, CDR2 SMNVEV (reference sequence). This CDR3 is CASSLSWATEAFF. CDR3 coding DNA: TGTGCCAGCAGTTTAAGCTGGGCCACTGAAGCTTTCTTT.

This chain joins TRBV9 and TRBJ2-5; 8 bases agree with TRBD2. Germline V CDR1 and CDR2: SGDLS, YYNGEE. The CDR3 runs to 14 residues. Trimming cost V 4 bases and J 2 bases; bases outside gene matches: 4. The CDR3 sequence: CASSTPGGQETQYF. The DNA of the CDR3 is TGTGCCAGCAGCACCCCGGGGGGGCAAGAGACCCAGTACTTC.

The gene calls are TRBV5-1 and TRBJ1-5, with no clear D. CDR1 is SGHRS and CDR2 is YFSETQ in the germline V gene. The V gene lost 4 bases and the J gene lost 2 bases, with 16 bases spanning the gap. CDR3 size: 16 residues. The CDR3 DNA sequence: TGCGCCAGCAGCCCGGGGAGTCTGCCGGGCAATCAGCCCCAGCATTTT. Protein sequence: CASSPGSLPGNQPQHF. The full variable domain, rest sourced from reference TRBV5-1 and TRBJ1-5, is KAGVTQTPRYLIKTRGQQVTLSCSPISGHRSVSWYQQTPGQGLQFLFEYFSETQRNKGNFPGRFSGRQFSNSRSEMNVSTLELGDSALYLCASSPGSLPGNQPQHFGDGTRLSIL.

The chain links TRBV5-1 to TRBJ2-7, with TRBD2 matching 8 bases. The CDR3 sequence is 15 residues long. Trimming cost V 2 bases and J 0 bases; bases outside gene matches: 4. CDR1 and CDR2 from the germline V gene are SGHRS and YFSETQ. The CDR3: CASSLGLASSYEQYF. Written as DNA, the CDR3 is TGCGCCAGCAGCTTAGGACTAGCCTCCTCCTACGAGCAGTACTTC. Using reference TRBV5-1 and TRBJ2-7 for the parts outside the CDR3, the full variable domain is KAGVTQTPRYLIKTRGQQVTLSCSPISGHRSVSWYQQTPGQGLQFLFEYFSETQRNKGNFPGRFSGRQFSNSRSEMNVSTLELGDSALYLCASSLGLASSYEQYFGPGTRLTVT.

V is TRBV6-1 and J is TRBJ1-5; 7 positions agree with TRBD1. CDR1 MNHNS and CDR2 SASEGT come from the germline V gene. This CDR3 comprises 14 residues. The V and J ends lost 6 bases and 3 bases, in that order; junction bases with no gene match: 5. CDR3 loop: CASSETGLNQPQHF. The CDR3 nucleotides are TGTGCCAGCAGCGAGACAGGGCTCAATCAGCCCCAGCATTTT.

J is TRBJ1-5 and V is TRBV18, with no clear D. The CDR3 runs 14 residues. Germline lookup yields CDR1 KGHSH and CDR2 LQKENI. V lost 1 base to trimming and J lost 5 bases, with 9 bases between them. CDR3: CASSPRGFDQPQHF. DNA for the CDR3: TGTGCCAGCTCACCACGAGGATTCGATCAGCCCCAGCATTTT.

The J gene is TRBJ2-5, the V gene TRBV19; weak D call: TRBD1 (6 bases). The ends were cut back, 7 bases at V and 5 bases at J, with 17 bases in the middle. Germline CDR1 and CDR2: LNHDA and SQIVND (reference sequence). The CDR3 length is 14 residues. CDR3 amino acids: CASKGGLVRETQYF. The CDR3 coding sequence is TGTGCCAGTAAAGGGGGTTTGGTAAGGGAGACCCAGTACTTC.

The chain employs TRBV4-2 and TRBJ2-5, with 10 bases matching TRBD2. The CDR3 has 15 amino acids. J gave up 1 base and V 5 bases, and 4 bases lay outside the gene matches. Germline-derived CDR1 and CDR2 are LGHNA and YNFKEQ. The DNA for the CDR3 is TGTGCCAGCAGCACCCGGACTAGCGGCCAAGAGACCCAGTACTTC. As protein: CASSTRTSGQETQYF.

The chain links TRBV28 to TRBJ1-4; D is perhaps TRBD1 (6 bases). The V and J ends lost 7 bases and 8 bases respectively, with 20 bases between them. The V gene's germline CDR1 is MDHEN and CDR2 SYDVKM. The CDR3 is 15 amino acids. CDR3 in amino acids: CASTFRGSGWEKLFF. The CDR3 nucleotides are TGTGCCAGCACGTTTAGGGGGTCAGGGTGGGAAAAACTGTTTTTT.

Turning to this clone: One end of the junction is discordant with germline, which a read error may explain. This chain uses TRBV7-9 with TRBJ1-2; 7 bases align to TRBD1. Germline V gene lookup returns CDR1 SEHNR and CDR2 FQNEAQ (reference sequence). The CDR3 totals 15 residues. CDR3 DNA: TGTTCCAGCAGCTTAAGTTATGGGACAGTCATCCCCTACACCTTC. This gives the protein CSSSLSYGTVIPYTF.

The chain joins TRBV6-5 to TRBJ2-2; perhaps TRBD1 as D (6 bases). Germline CDR1 is MNHEY and CDR2 is SVGAGI. The CDR3 totals 12 residues. V lost 7 bases, J lost 7 bases, and 10 bases lay in between. The CDR3 coding sequence is TGTGCCAGCACAGGGGCGGGCGGGGAGCTGTTTTTT. Residues: CASTGAGGELFF.